This paragraph reports one T cell receptor beta chain. There is no known antigen for this receptor. Per-base quality was not reported, and no clone a single base away is much larger than it. A single peripheral blood draw of about 120 mL on average was collected from each donor into heparinised tubes. Using a panel that included CD45RO, CCR7, CD25, CD127, CD95 and CD27, naive, central memory, regulatory and stem cell-like memory CD4+ T cells were sorted on a BD FACSAria II. Every sorted population had a purity above 95%. PBMCs were isolated immediately by Lymphoprep density gradient centrifugation and stained directly without culture. To minimize batch effects, samples were stained and sorted in pairs, one healthy donor with one patient per experiment. The data derive from a study of beta chain features in type 1 diabetes (dated by TCRdb to between 2017 and 2018). Describing the broader study: No differences in mean age, gender distribution, total cell number or subset yield were found between patients and healthy donors. A total of roughly 100 million sorted cells were examined across all samples, and the number of cells per subset was strongly correlated with RNA yield. The study compared TCRB repertoires of sorted circulating CD4+ T cell subsets between recently diagnosed type 1 diabetes patients and matched healthy donors. Naive and central memory subsets were obtained from all 30 or so donors, but regulatory and stem cell-like memory subsets were isolated from only 8 patients and roughly eight healthy donors.

CDR1 and CDR2, looked up from the germline V gene (reference sequence), are GTSNPN and SVGIG. Its CDR3 holds 13 amino acids, cysteine through phenylalanine. CDR3 DNA is the only sequence kept; it has 39 bases, read in frame from the first base. The junction shows trimming of 7 bases on V and 0 bases on J, and the gene matches do not reach 4 bases of it. The entire amount of isolated RNA was reverse transcribed using the High Capacity cDNA Reverse Transcription Kit, so the sequenced TCRB transcripts were expressed ones. Deep immunoSEQ sequencing was applied to naive, central memory and regulatory T cell samples, giving an average of roughly 3.5 million total reads per sample. After sorted cells were lysed in RLT buffer, RNA was extracted with DNase-treated RNeasy Micro or Mini kits, with the choice depending on cell number. To prevent cross-contamination, each cell subset was processed individually, whereas patient and healthy donor samples were processed jointly. The immunoSEQ multiplex PCR was used to amplify TCRB sequences from cDNA, yielding 87-bp fragments that span the CDR3 region. Sequencing of the amplicons was performed on the Illumina HiSeq platform. The paper's processing steps were these. PCR bias was corrected computationally using synthetic template baselines, and reads within Hamming distance 2 were collapsed, with unmergeable singletons discarded. Reads were aligned against IMGT to assign V, D and J genes, CDR3 length and insertions or deletions at six rearrangement sites. Within each subset, clonotype counts were normalized to sorted cell number, after which true diversity and Gini coefficients were computed with the tcR R package. The overlap coefficient, calculated on TCRB nucleotide sequences, was used to quantify repertoire sharing. TCRdb mirrors the immuneACCESS table, restricted to in-frame sequences. Some clones are absent from its copies; in checked studies, under half trace to an unresolved V gene, and the reason for the others is unknown. The D gene and trimming were derived from the DNA, and the V and J assignments and clone size from that table. Across this sample there are around 140,000 clones, with 7.5% to 9.5% seen only once. The ten top clones hold approximately 0.7% of the sample.

On the study overall, not on this receptor specifically: Because the HLA sub-analyses included only small numbers of individuals, any influence of HLA type on TCRB rearrangement was left unresolved. Naive, central memory and regulatory TCRB repertoires appeared to be more similar among patients than among healthy donors. PCR may preferentially amplify shorter templates, but because patient and control samples were amplified and corrected together, any resulting skew would affect both groups equally. Patients with type 1 diabetes made fewer insertions and deleted more nucleotides at VDJ recombination sites, implying thymic rearrangement abnormalities. Sequencing cDNA rather than genomic DNA could over-represent highly expressing activated cells, although activation and CD3 levels did not differ between groups. A moderate but significant shortening of TCRB CDR3 length was observed in type 1 diabetes patients in all four CD4+ subsets.

Source material: central memory CD4+ T cells from blood. The source of this sequence is a man under 40 with type 1 diabetes. The V gene is TRBV30 and the J gene is TRBJ2-3; TRBD2 matches 7 bases in the middle. The nucleotide sequence reads TGTGCCTCACTAGCGCTAAGCACAGATACGCAGTATTTT. Translated, it reads CASLALSTDTQYF. Reference TRBV30 and TRBJ2-3 genes cover what lies past the CDR3, so the full variable domain is SQTIHQWPATLVQPVGSPLSLECTVEGTSNPNLYWYRQAAGRGLQLLFYSVGIGQISSEVPQNLSASRPQDRQFILSSKKLLLSDSGFYLCASLALSTDTQYFGPGTRLTVL.